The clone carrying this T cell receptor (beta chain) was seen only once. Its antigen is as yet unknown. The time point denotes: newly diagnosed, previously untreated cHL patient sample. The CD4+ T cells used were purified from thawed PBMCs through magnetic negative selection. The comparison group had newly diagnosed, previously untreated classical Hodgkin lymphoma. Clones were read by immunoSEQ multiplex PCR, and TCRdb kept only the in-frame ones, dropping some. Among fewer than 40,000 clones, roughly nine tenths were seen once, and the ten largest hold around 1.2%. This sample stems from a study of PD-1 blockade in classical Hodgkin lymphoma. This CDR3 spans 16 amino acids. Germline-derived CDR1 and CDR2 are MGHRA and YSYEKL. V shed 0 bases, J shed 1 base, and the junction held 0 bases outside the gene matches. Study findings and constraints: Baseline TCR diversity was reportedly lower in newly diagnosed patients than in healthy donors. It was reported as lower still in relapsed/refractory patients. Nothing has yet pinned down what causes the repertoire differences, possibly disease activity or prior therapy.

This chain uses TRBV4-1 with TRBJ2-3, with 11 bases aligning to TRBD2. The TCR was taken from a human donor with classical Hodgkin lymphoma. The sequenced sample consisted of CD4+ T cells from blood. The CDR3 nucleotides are TGCGCCAGCAGCCAAGAACTAGCGGGAGGCACAGATACGCAGTATTTT. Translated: CASSQELAGGTDTQYF.